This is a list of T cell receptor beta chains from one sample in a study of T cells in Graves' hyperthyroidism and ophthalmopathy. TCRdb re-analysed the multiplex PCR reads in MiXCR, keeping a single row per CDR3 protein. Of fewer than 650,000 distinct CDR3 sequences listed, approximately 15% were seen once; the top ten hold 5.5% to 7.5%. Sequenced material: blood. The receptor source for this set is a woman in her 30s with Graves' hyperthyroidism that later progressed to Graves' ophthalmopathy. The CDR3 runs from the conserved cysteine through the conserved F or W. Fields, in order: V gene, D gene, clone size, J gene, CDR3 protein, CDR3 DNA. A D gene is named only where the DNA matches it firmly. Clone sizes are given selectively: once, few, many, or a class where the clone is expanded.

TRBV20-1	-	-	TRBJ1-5	CSAPQGGEEPQHF	TGCAGTGCTCCCCAGGGAGGGGAAGAGCCCCAGCATTTT
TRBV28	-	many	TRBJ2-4	CASSSAGTSNIQYF	TGTGCCAGCAGTTCCGCCGGGACCTCAAACATTCAGTACTTC
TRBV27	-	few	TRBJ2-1	CASSLFPRYNEQFF	TGTGCCAGCAGTTTATTTCCCCGGTACAATGAGCAGTTCTTC
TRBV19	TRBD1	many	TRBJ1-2	CASSPIGTDYGYTF	TGTGCCAGTAGTCCCATCGGGACAGACTATGGCTACACCTTC
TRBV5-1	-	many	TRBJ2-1	CASSEGSHNEQFF	TGCGCCAGCAGCGAGGGGTCGCACAATGAGCAGTTCTTC
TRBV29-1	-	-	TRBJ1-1	CSVVSSGTEAFF	TGCAGCGTTGTAAGTTCTGGGACTGAAGCTTTCTTT
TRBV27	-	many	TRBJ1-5	CASSPPRPPNQPQHF	TGTGCCAGCAGTCCCCCCCGGCCCCCGAATCAGCCCCAGCATTTT
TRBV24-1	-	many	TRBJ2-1	CATSDNNEQFF	TGTGCCACCAGTGACAACAATGAGCAGTTCTTC
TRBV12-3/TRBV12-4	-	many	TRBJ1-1	CASSPPGEDTEAFF	TGTGCCAGCAGCCCTCCTGGCGAGGACACTGAAGCTTTCTTT
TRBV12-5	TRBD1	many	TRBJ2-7	CASGLVGDRGGAYEQYF	TGTGCTAGTGGTTTGGTAGGAGACAGGGGGGGAGCCTACGAGCAGTACTTC